Detailed here is one TCR beta chain. This record comes from a study of T cells in Graves' hyperthyroidism and ophthalmopathy. Germline CDR1 SEHNR, CDR2 FQNEAQ (reference sequence). The CDR3 consists of 12 residues. V lost 4 bases and J 7 bases, leaving 7 bases between the germline ends. What was amplified from RNA transcripts were TCR beta CDR3 regions. Using the HTBI primer set, a first-round RT-PCR was run on the TCR CDR3. TCRdb fed the multiplex PCR reads into MiXCR, producing one record per CDR3 protein. This sample has hundreds of thousands of distinct CDR3 sequences, with roughly 40% found just once. The hyperthyroidism was newly diagnosed and had lasted under 2 months; the patients were aged 18 to 65. From 10 ml of fresh peripheral blood, PBMCs were isolated.

Sequencing was performed on blood. The V call is TRBV7-9, the J call TRBJ1-4; D remains ambiguous. The clonotype was recovered from a man younger than 35 with Graves' hyperthyroidism. CDR3 DNA sequence: TGTGCCAGCAGCTCAAACACTGAAAAACTGTTTTTT. This sequence encodes CASSSNTEKLFF.